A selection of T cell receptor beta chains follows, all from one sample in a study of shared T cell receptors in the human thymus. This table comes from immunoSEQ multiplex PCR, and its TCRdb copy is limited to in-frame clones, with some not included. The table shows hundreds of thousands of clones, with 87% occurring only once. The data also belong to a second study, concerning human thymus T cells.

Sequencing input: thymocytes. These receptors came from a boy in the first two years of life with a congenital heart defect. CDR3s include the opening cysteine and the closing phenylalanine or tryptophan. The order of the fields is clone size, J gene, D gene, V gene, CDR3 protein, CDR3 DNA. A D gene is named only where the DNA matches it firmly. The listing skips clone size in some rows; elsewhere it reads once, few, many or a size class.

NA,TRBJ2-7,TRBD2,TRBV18,CASSRTSGGESSYEQYF,TGTGCCAGCTCACGGACTAGCGGGGGGGAATCCTCCTACGAGCAGTACTTC
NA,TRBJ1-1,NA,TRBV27,CASSPWGGPNQKNTEAFF,TGTGCCAGCAGTCCCTGGGGGGGACCCAATCAAAAAAACACTGAAGCTTTCTTT
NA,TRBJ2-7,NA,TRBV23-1,CASSQQRIRVWSYEQYF,TGCGCCAGCAGTCAACAACGTATCAGGGTTTGGTCCTACGAGCAGTACTTC
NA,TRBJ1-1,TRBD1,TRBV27,CASSLVGTGMNTEAFF,TGTGCCAGCAGTTTAGTTGGGACAGGCATGAACACTGAAGCTTTCTTT
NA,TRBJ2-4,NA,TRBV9,CASSPDRGANIQYF,TGTGCCAGCAGCCCCGATCGGGGGGCAAACATTCAGTACTTC
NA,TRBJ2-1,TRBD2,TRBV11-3,CASSLSTTSGGSHNEQFF,TGTGCCAGCAGCTTATCGACCACTAGCGGGGGATCTCACAATGAGCAGTTCTTC
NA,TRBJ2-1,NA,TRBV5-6,CASSHHRDTHLVPHNEQFF,TGTGCCAGCAGCCACCACCGGGACACCCATTTGGTCCCCCACAATGAGCAGTTCTTC
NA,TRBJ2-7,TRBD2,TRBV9,CASGRLAGGDEQYF,TGTGCCAGCGGGAGACTAGCGGGAGGGGACGAGCAGTACTTC
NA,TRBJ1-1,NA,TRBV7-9,CASSRQQDKANTEAFF,TGTGCCAGCAGCCGGCAACAGGACAAGGCCAACACTGAAGCTTTCTTT
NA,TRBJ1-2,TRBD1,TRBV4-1,CASSQDRAGGNYGYTF,TGCGCCAGCAGCCAAGATCGTGCAGGGGGCAACTATGGCTACACCTTC
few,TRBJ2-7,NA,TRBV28,CASRLTPRGPYEQYF,TGTGCCAGCAGACTAACCCCCAGGGGTCCCTACGAGCAGTACTTC
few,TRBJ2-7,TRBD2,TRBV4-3,CASSQENSGSWSEQYF,TGCGCCAGCAGCCAAGAGAATAGCGGGAGCTGGAGCGAGCAGTACTTC
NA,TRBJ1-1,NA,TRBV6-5,CASSQRGGTEAFF,TGTGCCAGCAGTCAGCGGGGCGGGACTGAAGCTTTCTTT
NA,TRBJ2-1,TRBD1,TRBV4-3,CASSQEPGTGGNEQFF,TGCGCCAGCAGCCAGGAACCCGGGACAGGGGGCAATGAGCAGTTCTTC
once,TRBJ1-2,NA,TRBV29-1,CSVVRAGNYGYTF,TGCAGCGTTGTCAGGGCTGGTAACTATGGCTACACCTTC
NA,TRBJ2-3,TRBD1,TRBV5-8,CASSLVGTGTDTQYF,TGTGCCAGCAGCTTGGTAGGGACAGGCACAGATACGCAGTATTTT
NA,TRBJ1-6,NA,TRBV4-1,CASSQAESPSIGGTLHF,TGCGCCAGCAGCCAAGCAGAATCCCCAAGTATCGGGGGTACCCTCCACTTT
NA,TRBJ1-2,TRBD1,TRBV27,CASSFKGQSVYGYTF,TGTGCCAGCAGTTTCAAGGGACAGTCGGTCTATGGCTACACCTTC
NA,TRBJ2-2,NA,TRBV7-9,CASRRGTLLGTGELFF,TGTGCCAGCAGACGAGGGACTTTGCTGGGTACCGGGGAGCTGTTTTTT